Listed here are 25 T cell receptor beta chains from one sample, sequenced in a study of blood T cell repertoires in COVID-19. Some clones are missing from TCRdb's copy, which holds only in-frame ones; the method was immunoSEQ multiplex PCR. The table has 200,000 to 300,000 clones, 83% seen once; the top ten hold less than 6.5%. Sequenced: peripheral blood. Source of these receptors: a human donor in a cohort sampled during active COVID-19.

This clone was detected only a few times. This chain uses TRBV5-4 with TRBJ2-1, with 7 bases fitting TRBD2. The V segment lost 4 bases and the J segment 0 bases; nucleotides outside the gene matches: 7. Germline CDR1 is SGHNT and CDR2 is YYREEE (reference sequence). CDR3 size: 16 residues. The CDR3 DNA reads TGTGCCAGCAGCCATCCGGGACTAAGCTCCTACAATGAGCAGTTCTTC. This encodes CASSHPGLSSYNEQFF.

This clone was counted a single time. V gene TRBV5-1 combines with J gene TRBJ2-4; 8 nucleotides line up with TRBD1. This CDR3 spans 17 amino acids. CDR1 is SGHRS, CDR2 YFSETQ, per germline. J gave up 0 bases and V 4 bases, and 9 bases lay outside the gene matches. The DNA of the CDR3 is TGCGCCAGCAGCGGGTCCCAGGGGGCCGGAGCCAAAAACATTCAGTACTTC. Protein sequence: CASSGSQGAGAKNIQYF.

This chain joins TRBV6-6 and TRBJ2-5; 10 positions agree with TRBD2. There are 16 residues in the CDR3. Germline CDR1 is MNHNY and CDR2 is SVGAGI (reference sequence). The V and J ends lost 1 base and 5 bases, in that order; junction bases with no gene match: 7. The CDR3 DNA follows: TGTGCCAGCAGTTACTGGGCTAGCGGGAGCTCCGAGACCCAGTACTTC. This codes for CASSYWASGSSETQYF.

This clone was picked up a small number of times. V gene TRBV2 combines with J gene TRBJ1-2, with 7 positions matching TRBD1. Looked up from germline, CDR1 is SNHLY and CDR2 is FYNNEI. The CDR3 extends over 13 amino acids. The J segment lost 6 bases and the V segment lost 6 bases, leaving 7 bases of the junction unmatched. As DNA, the CDR3 is TGTGCCAGCAGGGGGGACAGCGCCGATGGCTACACCTTC. It translates to CASRGDSADGYTF.

The J gene is TRBJ1-4, the V gene TRBV5-6, with D unresolved. Germline V gene sequence: CDR1 SGHDT, CDR2 YYEEEE. CDR3 size: 16 residues. The V end was cut by 4 bases, the J end by 7 bases, with 20 bases between. CDR3 region: CASSPKETGKVEKLFF. In DNA, the CDR3 is TGTGCCAGCAGCCCAAAAGAGACGGGGAAGGTTGAAAAACTGTTTTTT.

The chain recombines TRBV2 with TRBJ2-7; D possibly corresponds to TRBD2 (6 bases). The V gene lost 3 bases and the J gene lost 1 base, with 13 bases spanning the gap. From germline, CDR1 is SNHLY and CDR2 FYNNEI. This CDR3 comprises 15 residues. The CDR3 DNA sequence: TGTGCCAGCAGTGATAGCACGGACTATTCCTACGAGCAGTACTTC. Protein sequence: CASSDSTDYSYEQYF. The entire variable domain, with the rest obtained from reference TRBV2 and TRBJ2-7, is as follows: EPEVTQTPSHQVTQMGQEVILRCVPISNHLYFYWYRQILGQKVEFLVSFYNNEISEKSEIFDDQFSVERPDGSNFTLKIRSTKLEDSAMYFCASSDSTDYSYEQYFGPGTRLTVT.

This chain connects TRBV12-5 to TRBJ2-1, with D possibly being TRBD1 (5 bases). Trimming took 5 bases from V and 8 from J, leaving 13 bases between them. CDR3 length: 13 residues. Per germline, CDR1 LGHNT and CDR2 FRNRAP. This CDR3 is CASGQGRADEQFF. The CDR3 nucleotides read TGTGCTAGTGGTCAGGGCCGGGCGGATGAGCAGTTCTTC.

The chain couples TRBV27 to TRBJ2-7, with TRBD2 as a possible D gene (5 bases). The CDR3 consists of 16 residues. Between the trimmed V and J ends, which lost 5 bases and 4 bases, there was a span of 21 bases. Germline lookup yields CDR1 MNHEY and CDR2 SMNVEV (reference sequence). CDR3: CASSPRQTSGLYEQYF. In nucleotides, the CDR3 is TGTGCCAGCAGTCCCCGACAAACCAGCGGCCTGTACGAGCAGTACTTC.

J is TRBJ1-1 and V is TRBV5-5; the match to TRBD1 covers 7 bases. Per the germline V gene, CDR1 is SGHKS and CDR2 is YYEKEE (reference sequence). The V segment lost 5 bases and the J segment 5 bases; nucleotides outside the gene matches: 12. The CDR3 contains 15 residues. In nucleotides, the CDR3 is TGTGCCAGCAGTAAAGGGGGCGCTTCTCGGACTGAAGCTTTCTTT. It codes for CASSKGGASRTEAFF.

The rearrangement links TRBV28 to TRBJ1-1, with 7 bases identical to TRBD1. The germline CDR1 and CDR2 sequences are MDHEN and SYDVKM. There are 17 residues in the CDR3. V shed 3 bases and J 3 bases; nucleotides not matched to a gene: 13. CDR3 protein: CASSFWGTANSDTEAFF. The CDR3 bases are TGTGCCAGCAGTTTTTGGGGGACAGCCAACTCTGACACTGAAGCTTTCTTT.

The gene calls are TRBV28 and TRBJ1-5, with D tentatively TRBD1 (6 bases). V dropped 6 bases and J dropped 0 bases, with 9 bases sitting between them. Germline-derived CDR1 and CDR2 are MDHEN and SYDVKM. The CDR3 loop spans 14 amino acids. The CDR3: CASRGGHSNQPQHF. The CDR3 DNA reads TGTGCCAGCAGGGGGGGGCATAGCAATCAGCCCCAGCATTTT.

The chain couples TRBV14 to TRBJ2-1; D not resolved. V shed 0 bases and J shed 7 bases, with 10 bases lying between them. Germline V gives CDR1 SGHDN, CDR2 FVKESK. The CDR3 length is 14 residues. Here the CDR3 DNA reads TGTGCCAGCAGCCAAGATTTTTTCGGGAATGAGCAGTTCTTC. Its translation: CASSQDFFGNEQFF.

The chain is built from TRBV14 and TRBJ2-1, with 7 bases identical to TRBD2. The CDR3 extends over 16 amino acids. The J segment lost 5 bases and the V segment lost 1 base, leaving 8 bases of the junction unmatched. Germline V gene lookup returns CDR1 SGHDN and CDR2 FVKESK. As DNA, the CDR3 is TGTGCCAGCAGCCAAGTCGTGGGAGGGACCCACAATGAGCAGTTCTTC. Translation: CASSQVVGGTHNEQFF.

The V call is TRBV5-4, the J call TRBJ1-5, with D perhaps TRBD1 (6 bases). V lost 3 bases to trimming and J lost 0 bases, with 13 bases between them. The CDR3 length is 16 residues. CDR1 and CDR2 (germline): SGHNT, YYREEE (reference sequence). The CDR3 DNA follows: TGTGCCAGCAGCTGGGATGGACAGACTAGCAATCAGCCCCAGCATTTT. It specifies CASSWDGQTSNQPQHF.

The chain recombines TRBV2 with TRBJ2-5; 14 bases agree with TRBD2. The germline V gene encodes CDR1 SNHLY and CDR2 FYNNEI. The CDR3 contains 15 residues. Trimming removed 6 bases from V and 4 bases from J; junction bases left unmatched: 4. The CDR3: CASRGLAGVRETQYF. The CDR3 nucleotides read TGTGCCAGCAGGGGACTAGCGGGAGTACGAGAGACCCAGTACTTC.

The chain carries TRBV2 and TRBJ2-1; TRBD1 aligns across 9 bases. Germline V gene sequence: CDR1 SNHLY, CDR2 FYNNEI. The CDR3 is made up of 14 amino acids. V shed 7 bases and J 9 bases; nucleotides not matched to a gene: 10. Here the CDR3 reads CASKGQGLGSEQFF. CDR3 bases: TGTGCCAGCAAGGGACAGGGATTGGGTAGTGAGCAGTTCTTC.

In this sample, this clone turned up once. V is TRBV18 and J is TRBJ1-2, with D possibly being TRBD1 (6 bases). The CDR3 runs 16 residues. Germline CDR1 reads KGHSH; CDR2 reads LQKENI. V was pared by 2 bases and J by 2 bases, with 15 bases between. The CDR3 protein is CASSPNPPGQNYGYTF. For the CDR3, the DNA is TGTGCCAGCTCACCAAACCCGCCCGGACAGAACTATGGCTACACCTTC. Full variable domain (outside the CDR3, taken from reference TRBV18 and TRBJ1-2): NAGVMQNPRHLVRRRGQEARLRCSPMKGHSHVYWYRQLPEEGLKFMVYLQKENIIDESGMPKERFSAEFPKEGPSILRIQQVVRGDSAAYFCASSPNPPGQNYGYTFGSGTRLTVV.

The rearrangement links TRBV12-3 or TRBV12-4 to TRBJ1-1, with D possibly TRBD1 on 6 matching bases. Deletions cut 6 bases from V and 5 bases from J, with 13 bases between. The CDR3 is 13 amino acids. The DNA for the CDR3 is TGTGCCAGCAGCCAGAAACAGGGTACTGAAGCTTTCTTT. Its translation is CASSQKQGTEAFF.

The rearrangement joins TRBV5-1 to TRBJ2-7; D is undetermined. The CDR3 has 14 residues. Germline values: CDR1 SGHRS, CDR2 YFSETQ. V was trimmed by 4 bases and J by 0 bases, leaving 11 bases between them. DNA of the CDR3: TGCGCCAGCAGCCCCAGACAAAGCTCCTACGAGCAGTACTTC. Residues: CASSPRQSSYEQYF.

This clone was observed a single time. The chain joins TRBV7-9 to TRBJ2-2; the D gene is possibly TRBD1 (6 bases). CDR3 length: 18 residues. V was pared by 2 bases and J by 5 bases, with 21 bases between. In germline, CDR1 is SEHNR, CDR2 FQNEAQ (reference sequence). CDR3 sequence: CASSLYGVQGLKTGELFF. CDR3 DNA: TGTGCCAGCAGCTTATATGGGGTGCAGGGGCTAAAAACCGGGGAGCTGTTTTTT.

The CDR3 region is CASSEQALEAFF. In DNA, the CDR3 is TGTGCCAGCAGTGAGCAAGCCCTTGAAGCTTTCTTT. This chain joins TRBV2 and TRBJ1-1; D unclear. The germline V gene has CDR1 SNHLY and CDR2 FYNNEI. The V end was cut by 3 bases, the J end by 7 bases, with 9 bases between. The CDR3 consists of 12 residues.

V usage is TRBV20-1 and J usage is TRBJ2-7, with 10 bases lining up with TRBD2. Germline CDR1 and CDR2: DFQATT and SNEGSKA (reference sequence). The V gene end was trimmed by 3 bases and the J gene end by 2 bases; junction bases not matched to a gene: 4. The CDR3 is 14 amino acids. The CDR3, as DNA: TGCAGTGCTAGTTTGAGCGGGAGGGCCTACGAGCAGTACTTC. Amino acids: CSASLSGRAYEQYF.

This rearrangement joins TRBV5-8 to TRBJ2-5, with 9 bases lining up with TRBD1. The trim removed 3 bases at V and 5 bases at J, leaving 8 bases unmatched. The CDR3 has 15 residues. Germline lookup yields CDR1 SGHTS and CDR2 YDEGEE. CDR3 coding DNA: TGTGCCAGCAGCTCGGGAAACAGGGGGCTGGAGACCCAGTACTTC. Protein sequence: CASSSGNRGLETQYF.

This chain connects TRBV30 to TRBJ1-1; perhaps TRBD1 as D (5 bases). Germline values: CDR1 GTSNPN, CDR2 SVGIG (reference sequence). The V and J ends lost 0 bases and 4 bases respectively, with 12 bases between them. The CDR3 runs to 14 residues. The CDR3 region is CAWSVGRRGTEAFF. CDR3 in DNA: TGTGCCTGGAGTGTCGGGCGTAGGGGCACTGAAGCTTTCTTT.

The chain joins TRBV19 to TRBJ2-3; 10 positions match TRBD2. This CDR3 region has 15 residues. The germline V gene has CDR1 LNHDA and CDR2 SQIVND (reference sequence). With 5 bases clipped from V and 3 bases from J, the junction kept 5 bases outside the gene matches. This chain's CDR3 is CASSVLAGTTDTQYF. CDR3 coding DNA: TGTGCCAGTAGTGTACTAGCGGGAACGACAGATACGCAGTATTTT.